What follows are 5 T cell receptor beta chains derived from one specimen sequenced in a study of T cell responses to AZD1222 COVID-19 vaccine. Repertoires were generated with immunoSEQ multiplex PCR, while TCRdb's copy carries only in-frame clones and drops some. The sample has some 110,000 clones; 85% to 95% are singletons. This material consisted of peripheral blood, taken on day 0 of AZD1222 vaccination. Every receptor here comes from an adult in good health.

This chain joins TRBV29-1 and TRBJ2-1; possible D gene TRBD1, 6 bases. Germline CDR1 is SQVTM and CDR2 is ANQGSEA. With 5 bases removed from V and 6 bases from J, the gap between germline ends came to 17 bases. The CDR3 is 14 amino acids. The DNA for the CDR3 is TGCAGCGTTTCAAAAGGTGGCAGGGGCAATGAGCAGTTCTTC. Residues: CSVSKGGRGNEQFF.

The chain carries TRBV12-5 and TRBJ1-5; 10 bases fit TRBD1. CDR1 is LGHNT, CDR2 FRNRAP, per germline. J was trimmed by 1 base and V by 6 bases; bases with no gene match: 6. The CDR3 is 16 residues long. CDR3 sequence: CASGSTGGGSNQPQHF. CDR3 bases: TGTGCTAGTGGATCGACAGGGGGCGGAAGCAATCAGCCCCAGCATTTT. Variable domain in full (rest from reference TRBV12-5 and TRBJ1-5): DARVTQTPRHKVTEMGQEVTMRCQPILGHNTVFWYRQTMMQGLELLAYFRNRAPLDDSGMPKDRFSAEMPDATLATLKIQPSEPRDSAVYFCASGSTGGGSNQPQHFGDGTRLSIL.

This chain joins TRBV7-8 and TRBJ2-7; perhaps TRBD1 as D (6 bases). CDR1 and CDR2 from the germline V gene are SGHVS and FQNEAQ. V was pared by 2 bases and J by 2 bases, with 10 bases between. The CDR3 totals 14 residues. The CDR3 region is CASSLTGIPYEQYF. The CDR3 DNA reads TGTGCCAGCAGCTTAACAGGGATCCCCTACGAGCAGTACTTC.

V gene TRBV19 combines with J gene TRBJ2-2, with 7 bases identical to TRBD2. The ends lost 6 bases at V and 3 bases at J; junction bases unmatched: 7. The length of the CDR3 is 15 residues. Germline CDR1 LNHDA, CDR2 SQIVND (reference sequence). Here the CDR3 reads CASRRAGVDTGELFF. The CDR3 bases are TGTGCCAGTAGGCGTGCGGGAGTGGACACCGGGGAGCTGTTTTTT.

This chain links TRBV30 with TRBJ1-1, with 8 bases matching TRBD1. Germline V lookup: CDR1 GTSNPN, CDR2 SVGIG (reference sequence). The CDR3 spans 13 residues. After removal of 5 bases from V and 4 bases from J, the junction contained 6 bases not matched to a gene. The CDR3 region is CAWGQGRRTEAFF. Written as DNA, the CDR3 is TGTGCCTGGGGACAGGGCCGACGCACTGAAGCTTTCTTT.